Listed below are T cell receptor beta chains from one sample, sequenced in a study of blood T cell repertoires in COVID-19. This table comes from immunoSEQ multiplex PCR, and its TCRdb copy is limited to in-frame clones, with some not included. The table shows fewer than 200,000 clones, with roughly 87% occurring only once. The sequenced sample was peripheral blood. These receptors were obtained from a woman in her forties or fifties with acute or convalescent COVID-19. The CDR3 runs from the conserved cysteine through the conserved F or W. The D gene is left open where the match is weak. Rows give clone size only sometimes, using once, few, many, or a class for an expanded clone.

clone_size j_call d_call v_call cdr3_aa cdr3_nt
. TRBJ2-2 TRBD2 TRBV30 CALTAGGPIRPGELFF TGTGCCTTAACCGCGGGGGGGCCTATTCGTCCCGGGGAGCTGTTTTTT
. TRBJ2-7 . TRBV12-3/TRBV12-4 CASSWWEAYEQYF TGTGCCAGCAGTTGGTGGGAGGCGTACGAGCAGTACTTC
. TRBJ2-5 . TRBV28 CASRMTRVETQYF TGTGCCAGCAGGATGACTAGGGTGGAGACCCAGTACTTC
. TRBJ2-2 TRBD2 TRBV5-8 CASTGLAGGPTGELFF TGTGCCAGCACCGGACTAGCGGGGGGGCCTACCGGGGAGCTGTTTTTT
. TRBJ1-1 . TRBV19 CASSIGSGNTEAFF TGTGCCAGTAGTATAGGGTCAGGGAACACTGAAGCTTTCTTT
once TRBJ1-2 . TRBV20-1 CSVGTSAGYTF TGCAGTGTAGGGACATCTGCCGGCTACACCTTC
. TRBJ2-5 TRBD1 TRBV4-1 CASSQDADRALQETQYF TGCGCCAGCAGCCAAGATGCGGACAGGGCCCTACAAGAGACCCAGTACTTC
. TRBJ1-5 TRBD1 TRBV19 CASSPRAGQGILSNQPQHF TGTGCCAGTAGTCCTAGAGCGGGACAGGGGATACTTAGCAATCAGCCCCAGCATTTT
. TRBJ1-4 TRBD1 TRBV7-8 CASSSGQGSATNEKLFF TGTGCCAGCAGCTCCGGACAGGGGAGTGCAACTAATGAAAAACTGTTTTTT
. TRBJ1-5 TRBD1 TRBV10-3 CAISVTGGKGNQPQHF TGTGCCATCAGTGTAACAGGGGGCAAGGGCAATCAGCCCCAGCATTTT
. TRBJ2-2 . TRBV7-8 CASSLAGRGITGELFF TGTGCCAGCAGCTTAGCGGGCCGGGGAATCACCGGGGAGCTGTTTTTT
. TRBJ2-7 . TRBV10-3 CAISESSTYEQYF TGTGCCATCAGTGAGTCGAGCACCTACGAGCAGTACTTC
once TRBJ2-5 . TRBV30 CAWTLKGWNQETQYF TGTGCCTGGACCCTTAAGGGGTGGAACCAAGAGACCCAGTACTTC
. TRBJ1-3 . TRBV20-1 CSASQFRGFAGNTIYF TGCAGTGCTAGTCAATTCCGGGGATTTGCTGGAAACACCATATATTTT
. TRBJ1-5 TRBD1 TRBV4-1 CASSHLDRDNQPQHF TGCGCCAGCAGCCACTTGGACAGGGACAATCAGCCCCAGCATTTT
. TRBJ1-6 TRBD1 TRBV3-1/TRBV3-2 CASSLWDSGNSPLHF TGTGCCAGCAGCCTTTGGGACAGCGGAAATTCACCCCTCCACTTT
. TRBJ2-7 TRBD2 TRBV19 CASSRTSGSLYEQYF TGTGCCAGTAGTAGGACTAGCGGGAGTTTATACGAGCAGTACTTC
. TRBJ1-1 . TRBV30 CACAGANTEAFF TGTGCCTGTGCGGGAGCGAACACTGAAGCTTTCTTT
few TRBJ2-1 . TRBV7-7 CASSLGSSGEQFF TGTGCCAGCAGCTTGGGGAGCAGCGGTGAGCAGTTCTTC
. TRBJ2-1 TRBD2 TRBV6-5 CASSLLAGGSYNEQFF TGTGCCAGCAGTTTACTAGCGGGAGGTTCCTACAATGAGCAGTTCTTC
. TRBJ1-2 . TRBV10-3 CAISDSSTRGGYTF TGTGCCATCAGTGACTCTTCGACCAGAGGCGGCTACACCTTC
. TRBJ1-6 . TRBV7-9 CASSLGENSPLHF TGTGCCAGCAGCTTAGGGGAGAATTCACCCCTCCACTTT
once TRBJ2-3 TRBD2 TRBV7-2 CASSLGSGLAKDTQYF TGTGCCAGCAGCTTAGGTTCGGGACTAGCGAAAGACACGCAGTATTTT
. TRBJ2-7 . TRBV18 CASSPARSSYEQYF TGTGCCAGCTCACCGGCGAGGAGCTCCTACGAGCAGTACTTC
. TRBJ2-5 TRBD2 TRBV28 CASSQAGAETQYF TGTGCCAGCAGCCAAGCGGGAGCTGAGACCCAGTACTTC
. TRBJ1-5 TRBD1 TRBV5-6 CASSLGQGASNQPQHF TGTGCCAGCAGCTTGGGACAGGGGGCGAGCAATCAGCCCCAGCATTTT
. TRBJ1-5 . TRBV7-2 CASGLDQPQHF TGTGCCAGCGGCCTCGATCAGCCCCAGCATTTT
. TRBJ2-7 . TRBV5-1 CASSLGDKSYEQYF TGCGCCAGCAGCTTGGGAGACAAGTCCTACGAGCAGTACTTC
. TRBJ1-1 TRBD1 TRBV18 CASSPTGFDTEAFF TGTGCCAGCTCACCGACAGGGTTCGATACTGAAGCTTTCTTT
. TRBJ1-4 TRBD1 TRBV4-1 CASRVTGGGPPFEKLFF TGCGCCAGCAGAGTTACAGGGGGCGGCCCTCCCTTTGAAAAACTGTTTTTT
. TRBJ2-3 TRBD2 TRBV7-9 CASSLELAGLSTDTQYF TGTGCCAGCAGCTTAGAACTAGCGGGACTAAGTACAGATACGCAGTATTTT
. TRBJ2-2 . TRBV6-4 CASSPDSYTGELFF TGTGCCAGCAGTCCGGACAGTTACACCGGGGAGCTGTTTTTT
. TRBJ2-3 TRBD2 TRBV6-5 CASRDSGRASDTQYF TGTGCCAGCAGAGATAGCGGGAGGGCCTCAGATACGCAGTATTTT
. TRBJ1-3 . TRBV6-4 CASSDSEGFSGNTIYF TGTGCCAGCAGTGACTCAGAGGGTTTCTCTGGAAACACCATATATTTT
once TRBJ2-1 . TRBV4-3 CASSLRVAGPPYNEQFF TGCGCCAGCAGCCTAAGGGTTGCGGGGCCTCCCTACAATGAGCAGTTCTTC
. TRBJ1-1 . TRBV6-5 CASSYSIGTIEAFF TGTGCCAGCAGTTACAGCATCGGGACTATCGAAGCTTTCTTT
. TRBJ2-7 . TRBV25-1 CASSEQGYEQYF TGTGCCAGCAGTGAGCAGGGCTACGAGCAGTACTTC
once TRBJ1-6 . TRBV7-9 CASSLVAGSLLPYNSPLHF TGTGCCAGCAGCTTAGTGGCGGGTTCTCTTCTCCCTTATAATTCACCCCTCCACTTT
. TRBJ2-2 TRBD2 TRBV5-6 CASSGEGLAAPGELFF TGTGCCAGCAGCGGAGAGGGACTAGCGGCACCCGGGGAGCTGTTTTTT
. TRBJ2-7 . TRBV5-8 CASIPDGEQYF TGTGCCAGCATCCCTGACGGGGAGCAGTACTTC
. TRBJ1-6 TRBD1 TRBV19 CASALGQGGSPLHF TGTGCCAGTGCTCTGGGACAGGGAGGCTCACCCCTCCACTTT
few TRBJ2-2 TRBD2 TRBV7-3 CASSPRTSGGAMTGELFF TGTGCCAGCAGTCCCCGGACTAGCGGGGGGGCCATGACCGGGGAGCTGTTTTTT
. TRBJ1-3 TRBD1 TRBV30 CAWGTGSGNTIYF TGTGCCTGGGGGACAGGCTCTGGAAACACCATATATTTT
. TRBJ1-1 . TRBV6-4 CASTPAEGSTLTEAFF TGTGCCAGCACCCCAGCCGAGGGTTCGACGTTGACTGAAGCTTTCTTT
. TRBJ2-7 . TRBV5-6 CARSLGTLYEQYF TGTGCCAGGAGCTTGGGGACATTATACGAGCAGTACTTC
few TRBJ1-2 . TRBV6-5 CASSISRDGGYTF TGTGCCAGCAGTATATCCCGAGACGGGGGCTACACCTTC
. TRBJ1-2 . TRBV7-9 CASSGGRGINYGYTF TGTGCCAGCAGCGGGGGGAGAGGAATAAACTATGGCTACACCTTC
few TRBJ1-1 . TRBV7-2 CASSLDGIVTFF TGTGCCAGCAGCTTAGACGGGATCGTGACTTTCTTT
. TRBJ2-3 . TRBV4-1 CASSQGAGTDTQYF TGCGCCAGCAGCCAAGGGGCGGGAACAGATACGCAGTATTTT
. TRBJ2-7 TRBD1 TRBV30 CAWSQGAEQYF TGTGCCTGGAGCCAGGGGGCCGAGCAGTACTTC
few TRBJ1-1 . TRBV5-8 CASSLYSKNTEAFF TGTGCCAGCAGCTTGTACAGCAAGAACACTGAAGCTTTCTTT
. TRBJ2-7 TRBD1 TRBV7-9 CASSLSDRGIEQYF TGTGCCAGCAGCCTGTCGGACAGGGGGATCGAGCAGTACTTC
. TRBJ2-1 . TRBV27 CASSLAGSYNEQFF TGTGCCAGCAGTTTAGCAGGCTCCTACAATGAGCAGTTCTTC
. TRBJ1-1 TRBD1 TRBV5-6 CASSSRDRALNVNEAFF TGTGCCAGCAGCTCGCGGGACAGGGCCTTAAATGTTAATGAAGCTTTCTTT